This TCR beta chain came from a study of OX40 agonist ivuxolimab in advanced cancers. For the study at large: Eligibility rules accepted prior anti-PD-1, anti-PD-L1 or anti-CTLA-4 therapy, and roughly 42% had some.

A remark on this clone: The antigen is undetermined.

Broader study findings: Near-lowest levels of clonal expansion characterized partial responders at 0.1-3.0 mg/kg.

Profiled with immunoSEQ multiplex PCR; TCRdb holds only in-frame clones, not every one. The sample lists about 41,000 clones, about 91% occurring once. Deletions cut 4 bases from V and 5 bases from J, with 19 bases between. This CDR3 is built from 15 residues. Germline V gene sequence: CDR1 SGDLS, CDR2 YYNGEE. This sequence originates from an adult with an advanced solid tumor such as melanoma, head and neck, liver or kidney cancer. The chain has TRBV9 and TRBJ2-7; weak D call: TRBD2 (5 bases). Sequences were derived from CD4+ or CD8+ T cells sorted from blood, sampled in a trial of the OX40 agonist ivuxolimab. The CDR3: CASSTEGVSYNEQYF. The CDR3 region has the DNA TGTGCCAGCAGCACAGAGGGCGTCTCCTACAACGAGCAGTACTTC. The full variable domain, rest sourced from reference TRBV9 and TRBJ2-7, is DSGVTQTPKHLITATGQRVTLRCSPRSGDLSVYWYQQSLDQGLQFLIQYYNGEERAKGNILERFSAQQFPDLHSELNLSSLELGDSALYFCASSTEGVSYNEQYFGPGTRLTVT.